This T cell receptor (beta chain) was obtained from a study of blood T cell repertoires in COVID-19. Only in-frame clones appear in the TCRdb table, and some are missing; sequencing was by immunoSEQ multiplex PCR. The table lists under 250,000 clones, approximately 83% of them singletons. This TCR came from a woman aged 40-49 years with active or convalescent COVID-19. The sample comprised peripheral blood.

CDR3 coding DNA: TGTGCCAGCAGCCGGAGTGGGTTGGCCTACGAGCAGTACTTC. Its protein product is CASSRSGLAYEQYF. The rearrangement uses TRBV9 and TRBJ2-7; no reliable D call. The CDR3 runs 14 residues. Germline V gene lookup returns CDR1 SGDLS and CDR2 YYNGEE. Trimming removed 4 bases at V and 2 bases at J, with 13 bases between. The full variable domain, its missing parts supplied by reference TRBV9 and TRBJ2-7, is DSGVTQTPKHLITATGQRVTLRCSPRSGDLSVYWYQQSLDQGLQFLIQYYNGEERAKGNILERFSAQQFPDLHSELNLSSLELGDSALYFCASSRSGLAYEQYFGPGTRLTVT.